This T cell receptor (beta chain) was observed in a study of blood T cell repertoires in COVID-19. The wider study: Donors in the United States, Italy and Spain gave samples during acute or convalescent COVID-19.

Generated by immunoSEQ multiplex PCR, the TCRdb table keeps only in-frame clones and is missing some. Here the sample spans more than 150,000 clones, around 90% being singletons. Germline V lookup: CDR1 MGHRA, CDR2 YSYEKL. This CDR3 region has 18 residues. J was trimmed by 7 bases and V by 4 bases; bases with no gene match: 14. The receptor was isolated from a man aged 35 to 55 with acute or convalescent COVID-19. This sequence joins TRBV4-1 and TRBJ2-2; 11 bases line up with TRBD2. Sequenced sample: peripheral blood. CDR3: CASSPSPVAGGPIGELFF. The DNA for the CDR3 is TGCGCCAGCAGCCCATCACCAGTAGCGGGGGGGCCAATCGGGGAGCTGTTTTTT.